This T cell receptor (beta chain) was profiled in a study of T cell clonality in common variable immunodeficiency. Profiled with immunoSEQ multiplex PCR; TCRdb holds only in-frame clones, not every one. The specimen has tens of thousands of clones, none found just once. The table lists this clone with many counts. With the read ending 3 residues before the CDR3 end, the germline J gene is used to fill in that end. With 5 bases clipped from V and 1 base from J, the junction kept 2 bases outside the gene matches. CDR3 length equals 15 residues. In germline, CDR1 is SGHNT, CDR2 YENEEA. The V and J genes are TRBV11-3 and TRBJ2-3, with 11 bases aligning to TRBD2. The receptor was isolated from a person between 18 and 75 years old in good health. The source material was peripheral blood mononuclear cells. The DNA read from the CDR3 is TGTGCCAGCAGCGTAGCGGGGGGGGGCACAGATACG. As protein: CASSVAGGGTDT. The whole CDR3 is CASSVAGGGTDTQYF.